Shown below are 25 T cell receptor beta chains from a single sample sequenced in a study of blood T cell repertoires in COVID-19. The table came from immunoSEQ multiplex PCR; TCRdb's copy has only in-frame clones and leaves some out. Of 200,000 to 250,000 clones listed, about 85% are singletons. The specimen sequenced was peripheral blood. These receptors were collected from a man aged 25-45 years who had recovered from COVID-19.

The chain is built from TRBV6-6 and TRBJ1-1, with 7 nucleotides matching TRBD1. Germline CDR1 and CDR2: MNHNY and SVGAGI (reference sequence). V dropped 11 bases and J dropped 5; count of bases not matched to a gene: 8. The CDR3 spans 12 residues. In nucleotides, the CDR3 is TGTGCCCACTCTAGACAGGGAACTGAAGCTTTCTTT. It specifies CAHSRQGTEAFF.

This sequence joins TRBV7-2 and TRBJ2-1; 8 bases align to TRBD2. The CDR3 has 16 amino acids. CDR1 is SGHTA, CDR2 FQGNSA, per germline. V dropped 1 base and J dropped 4; count of bases not matched to a gene: 6. CDR3: CASSLESAGGYNEQFF. The CDR3 DNA is TGTGCCAGCAGCTTAGAGTCGGCGGGGGGATACAATGAGCAGTTCTTC.

This clone was observed a few times. CDR3 sequence reads: CASSLFAGTGGPGYGYTF. CDR3 nucleotides: TGTGCCAGCAGTTTATTTGCCGGGACAGGGGGCCCTGGCTATGGCTACACCTTC. The gene calls are TRBV28 and TRBJ1-2; 12 nucleotides match TRBD1. This CDR3 is 18 amino acids long. V shed 1 base, J shed 4 bases, and the junction held 10 bases outside the gene matches. Germline V gene lookup returns CDR1 MDHEN and CDR2 SYDVKM.

V is TRBV6-1 and J is TRBJ1-1; a weak D match, TRBD1 (6 bases). V was trimmed by 4 bases and J by 2 bases, leaving 14 bases between them. The CDR3 sequence is 15 residues long. Germline V gives CDR1 MNHNS, CDR2 SASEGT. CDR3 sequence: CASSASYRVNTEAFF. The CDR3 DNA reads TGTGCCAGCAGTGCCTCGTACAGGGTCAACACTGAAGCTTTCTTT.

This rearrangement joins TRBV5-6 to TRBJ2-3; 9 bases match TRBD2. The length of the CDR3 is 19 residues. The germline gives CDR1 SGHDT, CDR2 YYEEEE. V lost 3 bases, J lost 0 bases, and 14 bases stayed unmatched. CDR3 in DNA: TGTGCCAGCAGCTCCCCCTACTCGAAGCGGGGGGCTAGCACAGATACGCAGTATTTT. Its translation: CASSSPYSKRGASTDTQYF.

This clone has only a few counts. The chain joins TRBV6-6 to TRBJ2-7; 9 bases fit TRBD1. The CDR3 length is 14 residues. V trimming: 5 bases; J trimming: 5 bases; junction bases outside the gene matches: 7. In germline, CDR1 is MNHNY, CDR2 SVGAGI (reference sequence). Here the CDR3 reads CASSTDRGKDEQYF. In DNA form, the CDR3 reads TGTGCCAGCAGTACGGACAGGGGCAAGGACGAGCAGTACTTC.

CDR3 loop: CASSAHRESPLHF. DNA for the CDR3: TGTGCCAGCAGTGCCCACAGGGAGTCACCCCTCCACTTT. This chain joins TRBV25-1 and TRBJ1-6; D is possibly TRBD1 (6 bases). With 4 bases removed from V and 10 bases from J, the gap between germline ends came to 11 bases. CDR3 size: 13 residues. The germline V gene encodes CDR1 MGHDK and CDR2 SYGVNS.

The rearrangement uses TRBV3-1 (or the pseudogene TRBV3-2) and TRBJ1-2; D uncertain. The CDR3 runs to 14 residues. Germline lookup yields CDR1 LGHDT and CDR2 YNNKEL (reference sequence). Between the trimmed V and J ends, which lost 0 bases and 7 bases, there was a span of 12 bases. DNA of the CDR3: TGTGCCAGCAGCCAAGATACGGGGATGGGTGGCTACACCTTC. This codes for CASSQDTGMGGYTF.

This CDR3 is CASSIGERVLHF. As DNA, the CDR3 is TGTGCCAGTAGTATCGGGGAAAGAGTCCTCCACTTT. The chain joins TRBV19 to TRBJ1-6; D uncertain. Trimming pared 3 bases from V and 15 bases from J, leaving 12 bases between. The CDR3 covers 12 residues. Germline CDR1 LNHDA, CDR2 SQIVND (reference sequence).

The genes are TRBV28 and TRBJ2-7; the match to TRBD1 covers 12 bases. The germline V gene encodes CDR1 MDHEN and CDR2 SYDVKM. Losses at the gene ends were 5 bases for V and 9 bases for J; bases not matched to a gene: 11. The CDR3 has 15 residues. The CDR3 is CASSPAGTGGSGQYV. For the CDR3, the DNA is TGTGCCAGCAGTCCCGCCGGGACAGGGGGCTCAGGGCAGTACGTC.

The CDR3 DNA reads as TGTGCCAGCAGCTTGACAGAGTCTGACAATGAGCAGTTCTTC. It yields the protein CASSLTESDNEQFF. The rearrangement uses TRBV11-1 and TRBJ2-1; a weak D match, TRBD1 (5 bases). Looked up from germline, CDR1 is SGHAT and CDR2 is FQDESV (reference sequence). This CDR3 has 14 amino acids. The V end lost 3 bases, the J end lost 5 bases, and 11 bases lay between the germline ends.

The chain combines TRBV7-9 with TRBJ1-1; D possibly corresponds to TRBD1 (6 bases). Germline assignment: CDR1 SEHNR and CDR2 FQNEAQ (reference sequence). The length of the CDR3 is 13 residues. Trimming pared 5 bases from V and 5 bases from J, leaving 12 bases between. The CDR3 loop is CASSIKGGTEAFF. The DNA of the CDR3 is TGTGCCAGCAGCATAAAAGGGGGAACTGAAGCTTTCTTT.

The rearrangement uses TRBV5-1 and TRBJ2-2, with D possibly TRBD1 on 6 matching bases. Trimming pared 0 bases from V and 5 bases from J, leaving 11 bases between. This CDR3 comprises 15 residues. Germline loops: CDR1 SGHRS, CDR2 YFSETQ. In DNA, the CDR3 is TGCGCCAGCAGCTTGGCTCGGACAGCGACCGGGGAGCTGTTTTTT. Translating gives CASSLARTATGELFF.

J is TRBJ2-3 and V is TRBV6-5; 13 bases align to TRBD2. The CDR3 sequence is 13 residues long. In germline, CDR1 is MNHEY, CDR2 SVGAGI. Trimming took 8 bases from V and 6 from J; bases not matched to a gene: 2. This CDR3 reads CASGLAGVDTQYF. CDR3 DNA sequence: TGTGCCAGCGGACTAGCGGGGGTGGATACGCAGTATTTT.

The rearrangement uses TRBV19 and TRBJ1-1; 7 bases map to TRBD1. Looked up from germline, CDR1 is LNHDA and CDR2 is SQIVND (reference sequence). Trimming took 4 bases from V and 4 from J; bases not matched to a gene: 6. The CDR3 loop spans 14 amino acids. This CDR3 is CASSRSGGFTEAFF. The DNA for the CDR3 is TGTGCCAGTAGTAGGTCAGGGGGTTTCACTGAAGCTTTCTTT.

J is TRBJ2-7 and V is TRBV12-3 or TRBV12-4, with a possible D match to TRBD1 (5 bases). The CDR3 spans 13 residues. The V gene lost 1 base and the J gene lost 2 bases, with 6 bases spanning the gap. The DNA of the CDR3 is TGTGCCAGCAGTTTAGGGACACCCTACGAGCAGTACTTC. Its protein product is CASSLGTPYEQYF.

The V and J genes are TRBV7-9 and TRBJ1-1, with unresolved D. The germline V gene has CDR1 SEHNR and CDR2 FQNEAQ (reference sequence). V shed 1 base and J shed 5 bases, with 11 bases lying between them. The CDR3 runs 14 residues. CDR3 in amino acids: CASSLGGKQTEAFF. The CDR3 DNA reads TGTGCCAGCAGCTTAGGCGGGAAGCAGACTGAAGCTTTCTTT.

This clone is a singleton in its sample. This sequence joins TRBV4-1 and TRBJ1-1; D gene uncertain. V was trimmed by 1 base and J by 7 bases, leaving 16 bases between them. CDR1 and CDR2 (germline): MGHRA, YSYEKL. The CDR3 is made up of 15 amino acids. As DNA, the CDR3 is TGCGCCAGCAGCCAAGTGGGCCAGGAACTCATTGAAGCTTTCTTT. Encoded protein: CASSQVGQELIEAFF.

The V call is TRBV2, the J call TRBJ1-2; D may be TRBD1 (5 bases). This CDR3 is built from 17 residues. Trimming pared 10 bases from V and 1 base from J, leaving 25 bases between. Germline V gene sequence: CDR1 SNHLY, CDR2 FYNNEI. The CDR3 nucleotides read TGTGCCACTGGACTCGGGACTTCGCCCAACCATAACTATGGCTACACCTTC. Amino acid sequence: CATGLGTSPNHNYGYTF.

This clone has a handful of counts. The chain joins TRBV20-1 to TRBJ2-7; no definite D call. CDR3 length equals 11 residues. Trimming removed 3 bases at V and 5 bases at J, with 8 bases between. Germline V CDR1 and CDR2: DFQATT, SNEGSKA (reference sequence). CDR3 nucleotides: TGCAGTGCTAGTGCAGGTCACGAGCAGTACGTC. Residues: CSASAGHEQYV.

The chain couples TRBV24-1 to TRBJ2-7; TRBD1 matches at 7 bases. V dropped 0 bases and J dropped 3; count of bases not matched to a gene: 10. The CDR3 consists of 17 residues. Germline V CDR1 and CDR2: KGHDR, SFDVKD. CDR3 in amino acids: CATSDLPTGEWDYEQYV. The DNA for the CDR3 is TGTGCCACCAGTGATTTGCCCACAGGGGAGTGGGACTACGAGCAGTACGTC.

The chain combines TRBV2 with TRBJ2-1; D is possibly TRBD1 (8 bases). Germline loops: CDR1 SNHLY, CDR2 FYNNEI. This CDR3 spans 13 amino acids. Trimming shortened V by 11 bases and J by 5 bases, and 16 bases separated the two germline ends. The CDR3 DNA follows: TGTGCCGGGGGGGACAGGAGGGACAATGAGCAGTTCTTC. Encoded protein: CAGGDRRDNEQFF.

The chain carries TRBV5-1 and TRBJ2-3; the match to TRBD1 covers 7 bases. The CDR3 sequence is 14 residues long. V was clipped by 5 bases and J by 2 bases; unmatched bases: 5. Looked up from germline, CDR1 is SGHRS and CDR2 is YFSETQ. CDR3 nucleotide sequence: TGCGCCAGCAGTCAAGGACAGGCCACAGATACGCAGTATTTT. Protein product: CASSQGQATDTQYF.

V gene TRBV4-2 combines with J gene TRBJ1-2; D is possibly TRBD1 (6 bases). The CDR3 spans 15 residues. Trimming took 0 bases from V and 3 from J, leaving 11 bases between them. Germline V gene lookup returns CDR1 LGHNA and CDR2 YNFKEQ. Here the CDR3 reads CASSQEGGGDYGYTF. The CDR3 DNA reads as TGTGCCAGCAGCCAAGAGGGTGGGGGCGACTATGGCTACACCTTC.

J is TRBJ2-5 and V is TRBV28; TRBD2 aligns across 8 bases. The CDR3 loop spans 16 amino acids. The germline CDR1 and CDR2 sequences are MDHEN and SYDVKM. Trimming removed 5 bases from V and 3 bases from J; junction bases left unmatched: 11. In DNA form, the CDR3 reads TGTGCCAGCAGTCTGGGGGGAGCGGGGGCCAAAGAGACCCAGTACTTC. It codes for CASSLGGAGAKETQYF.